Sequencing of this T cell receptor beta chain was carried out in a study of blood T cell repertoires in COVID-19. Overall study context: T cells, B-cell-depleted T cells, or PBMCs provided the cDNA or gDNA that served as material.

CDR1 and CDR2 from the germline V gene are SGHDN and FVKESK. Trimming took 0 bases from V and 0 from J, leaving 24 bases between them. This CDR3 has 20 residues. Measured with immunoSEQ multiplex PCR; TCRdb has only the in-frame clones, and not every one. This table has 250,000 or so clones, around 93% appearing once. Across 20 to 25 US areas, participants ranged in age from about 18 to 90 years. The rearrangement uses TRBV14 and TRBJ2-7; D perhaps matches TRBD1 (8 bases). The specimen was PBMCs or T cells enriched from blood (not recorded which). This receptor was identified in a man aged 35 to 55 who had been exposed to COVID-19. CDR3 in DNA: TGTGCCAGCAGCCAAGATATAATTAAGGGGAGGGGACAGGTCTCCTACGAGCAGTACTTC. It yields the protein CASSQDIIKGRGQVSYEQYF.